This is a list of T cell receptor beta chains from one sample in a study of neurological immune-mediated disorders. Each CDR3 protein is one row after TCRdb ran MiXCR on the 5' RACE reads. Here the sample spans tens of thousands of distinct CDR3 sequences, roughly an eighth being singletons. The sample was PBMCs. The source is a female donor with HTLV-1-associated myelopathy (HAM/TSP). Both conserved end residues are part of each CDR3. The order of the fields is clone size, J gene, D gene, V gene, CDR3 length, CDR3 DNA, CDR3 protein. The D gene is left open where the match is weak. Rows give clone size only sometimes, using once, few, many, or a class for an expanded clone.

many | TRBJ1-5 | TRBD1 | TRBV5-1 | 14 | TGCGCCAGCAGCTCAGGCGGACAGGGGGAGTCCCAGCATTTT | CASSSGGQGESQHF
many | TRBJ2-3 | - | TRBV7-3 | 14 | TGTGCCAGCAGCCCTGGGGTAGGCACAGATACGCAGTATTTT | CASSPGVGTDTQYF
many | TRBJ2-2 | TRBD2 | TRBV5-1 | 17 | TGCGCCAGCAGCTTGGGCCCTAGCGGGGGGGCCGCCGGGGAGCTGTTTTTT | CASSLGPSGGAAGELFF
many | TRBJ1-1 | - | TRBV5-1 | 13 | TGCGCCAGCAGTAGGCAGCAGAACACTGAAGCTTTCTTT | CASSRQQNTEAFF
few | TRBJ2-5 | - | TRBV11-2 | 12 | TGTGCCAGCAGCTTTCAGGGCGGGGCCCAGTACTTC | CASSFQGGAQYF
many | TRBJ2-7 | TRBD2 | TRBV5-1 | 14 | TGCGCCAGCAGCGGAACTAGCGGGGCCTACGAGCAGTACTTC | CASSGTSGAYEQYF
few | TRBJ2-2 | TRBD1 | TRBV7-2 | 16 | TGTGCCAGCAGCCGAGGGACAGGGGATAGGACCGGGGAGCTGTTTTTT | CASSRGTGDRTGELFF
many | TRBJ2-1 | - | TRBV5-1 | 11 | TGCGCCAGCAGCCTCCGGGGCGAGCAGTTCTTC | CASSLRGEQFF
many | TRBJ2-3 | TRBD2 | TRBV10-3 | 14 | TGTGCCACCGGGAAGGTAGCGGGGACAGATACGCAGTATTTT | CATGKVAGTDTQYF
many | TRBJ2-1 | - | TRBV27 | 14 | TGTGCCAGCAGTTTTGCTGCAACCTACAATGAGCAGTTCTTC | CASSFAATYNEQFF
many | TRBJ2-1 | - | TRBV15 | 14 | TGTGCTACCAAAGACGCAATAGCTAACAATGAGCAGTTCTTC | CATKDAIANNEQFF
many | TRBJ2-7 | - | TRBV28 | 12 | TGTGCCAGCAGTTTCAAGGGGGGCGAGCAGTACTTC | CASSFKGGEQYF
many | TRBJ1-5 | - | TRBV20-1 | 18 | TGCAGTGCTAGAGATCAAACCGAAGGGGGAAGGTTCCGACAGCCCCAGCATTTT | CSARDQTEGGRFRQPQHF
many | TRBJ2-7 | - | TRBV10-3 | 13 | TGTGCCATCAGTGCCCAGAAAGGCTACGAGCAGTACTTC | CAISAQKGYEQYF
many | TRBJ2-7 | - | TRBV20-1 | 12 | TGCAGTGCCCCTCATGGGGACACGACTCAGTACTTC | CSAPHGDTTQYF
once | TRBJ2-7 | TRBD1 | TRBV20-1 | 15 | TGCAGTGCTAGGAGGGTATCGGGACAGGTCTACGAGCAGTACTTC | CSARRVSGQVYEQYF
many | TRBJ2-6 | - | TRBV5-1 | 15 | TGCGCCAGCAGAGTTGGCGGTTCTGGGGCCAACGTCCTGACTTTC | CASRVGGSGANVLTF
medium-sized | TRBJ2-1 | TRBD1 | TRBV7-2 | 18 | TGTGCCAGCAGCATGGGGGGCTTAACAGGGGGTCGGGGCAATGAGCAGTTCTTC | CASSMGGLTGGRGNEQFF
many | TRBJ2-6 | - | TRBV6-2/TRBV6-3 | 15 | TGTGCCAGCAGTTATCGGCTTGTCGGGGCCAACGTCCTGACTTTC | CASSYRLVGANVLTF
many | TRBJ2-7 | TRBD1 | TRBV4-2 | 18 | TGTGCCAGCAGCCAAGAGTCCTTGCGGACAGGAACCTTCTACGAGCAGTACTTC | CASSQESLRTGTFYEQYF
- | TRBJ2-3 | - | TRBV5-4 | 14 | TGTGCCAGCAGCTTGGGACAGGCACGGAATACGCAGTATTTT | CASSLGQARNTQYF
many | TRBJ2-3 | TRBD2 | TRBV5-1 | 13 | TGCGCCAGCAGCAAGACTAGCGGTAGAACGCAGTATTTT | CASSKTSGRTQYF
many | TRBJ2-1 | TRBD2 | TRBV9 | 16 | TGTGCCAGCAGCGTAGGGGGCAACGGGGGGGCGGATGAGCAGTTCTTC | CASSVGGNGGADEQFF
many | TRBJ2-7 | TRBD1 | TRBV15 | 14 | TGTGCTACCAGCTTAAGACAGGGGCCCTACGAGCAGTACTTC | CATSLRQGPYEQYF
many | TRBJ2-2 | - | TRBV12-3/TRBV12-4 | 14 | TGTGCCAGCAGTTTAAACGGGAACACCGGGGAGCTGTTTTTT | CASSLNGNTGELFF
many | TRBJ1-5 | - | TRBV15 | 13 | TGTGCCACCGGGACACAGCTCAATCAGCCCCAGCATTTT | CATGTQLNQPQHF
- | TRBJ2-7 | - | TRBV12-3/TRBV12-4 | 14 | TGTGCCAGCAGTTTGAAGGACAGCAACTACGAGCAGTACTTC | CASSLKDSNYEQYF
- | TRBJ2-6 | - | TRBV5-1 | 14 | TGCGCCAGCGGGGGAGACGCTGGGGCCAACGTCCTGACTTTC | CASGGDAGANVLTF
many | TRBJ2-5 | TRBD2 | TRBV12-3/TRBV12-4 | 16 | TGTGCCAGCAGTTTTCCCATTAGCGGGGGCCAAGAGACCCAGTACTTC | CASSFPISGGQETQYF
- | TRBJ1-1 | - | TRBV4-2 | 15 | TGTGCCAGCAGCCAAGATCCTTGGGGGAACACTGAAGCTTTCTTT | CASSQDPWGNTEAFF
- | TRBJ2-7 | TRBD1 | TRBV7-9 | 14 | TGTGCCAGCAGCGTGGTGGGACAGGGTTACGAGCAGTACTTC | CASSVVGQGYEQYF
- | TRBJ2-2 | TRBD1 | TRBV6-1 | 13 | TGTGCCAGCTATCGACAGGGGGCCGGGGAGCTGTTTTTT | CASYRQGAGELFF
many | TRBJ1-1 | - | TRBV29-1 | 13 | TGCAGCGTTGAAGGTCCGGGTCTCACTGAAGCTTTCTTT | CSVEGPGLTEAFF
many | TRBJ2-2 | TRBD2 | TRBV27 | 19 | TGTGCCAGCAGACTCCGTAGTAGCGGGGGGGCCTCAGTCACCGGGGAGCTGTTTTTT | CASRLRSSGGASVTGELFF
many | TRBJ2-2 | - | TRBV7-9 | 14 | TGTGCCAGCAGCACACAGGGTTCCACCGGGGAGCTGTTTTTT | CASSTQGSTGELFF
many | TRBJ1-4 | - | TRBV5-1 | 13 | TGCGCCAGCAGATCGGGGGTTAATGAAAAACTGTTTTTT | CASRSGVNEKLFF
many | TRBJ2-1 | - | TRBV7-2 | 13 | TGTGCCAGCAGCTTGCATAACCCTAATGAGCAGTTCTTC | CASSLHNPNEQFF
many | TRBJ1-3 | TRBD1 | TRBV5-1 | 15 | TGCGCCAGCTCGCGTCAGGGGGCCGAAGGAAACACCATATATTTT | CASSRQGAEGNTIYF
many | TRBJ1-1 | - | TRBV6-1 | 15 | TGTGCCAGCAGGAGGGAATGGACATTGAACACTGAAGCTTTCTTT | CASRREWTLNTEAFF
many | TRBJ2-7 | - | TRBV27 | 14 | TGTGCCAGCAGCCGGGGACCGGCGGCGGACGAGCAGTACTTC | CASSRGPAADEQYF
many | TRBJ2-7 | - | TRBV24-1 | 14 | TGTGCCACCAGTGATTTGCAAGGTGGGGACGAGCAGTACTTC | CATSDLQGGDEQYF
many | TRBJ2-2 | - | TRBV5-1 | 14 | TGCGCCAGCAGCTTGGTCCCATCCACCGGGGAGCTGTTTTTT | CASSLVPSTGELFF
many | TRBJ2-7 | TRBD1 | TRBV28 | 15 | TGTGCCAGCAGTTCGGGGACAGGGGTTCCCTACGAGCAGTACTTC | CASSSGTGVPYEQYF
many | TRBJ2-2 | - | TRBV5-1 | 12 | TGCGCCAGCAGCTTTCGTGGCGGGGAGCTGTTTTTT | CASSFRGGELFF
many | TRBJ2-3 | TRBD1 | TRBV6-2/TRBV6-3 | 16 | TGTGCCAGCAAATACCATCGGACAGGGGCCACAGATACGCAGTATTTT | CASKYHRTGATDTQYF
many | TRBJ2-1 | - | TRBV5-1 | 13 | TGCGCCAGCAGCTTGTCCTCCTACAATGAGCAGTTCTTC | CASSLSSYNEQFF
many | TRBJ2-3 | - | TRBV5-1 | 13 | TGCGCCAGCAAACAGGGACCACTCTTGGAGGAGTATTTT | CASKQGPLLEEYF
once | TRBJ2-3 | TRBD2 | TRBV20-1 | 16 | TGCAGTGCTAGATTAGCTAGCGGGGGGGCCCTAGATACGCAGTATTTT | CSARLASGGALDTQYF
once | TRBJ2-7 | TRBD1 | TRBV5-1 | 14 | TGCGCCAGCAGCAGAACAGGGGACTCCTACGAGCAGTACTTC | CASSRTGDSYEQYF
many | TRBJ2-5 | TRBD1 | TRBV20-1 | 13 | TGCAGTGCGCAGACAGGGGGTACGGAGACCCAGTACTTC | CSAQTGGTETQYF